This is a list of T cell receptor beta chains from one sample in a study of control samples from healthy donors and cancer patients. Here immunoSEQ multiplex PCR was the method, and the copy in TCRdb shows in-frame clones only, minus some. This repertoire shows approximately 70,000 clones, about 90% found once; its top ten account for over 3.5%. The sample comprised blood. The receptors originated from a woman aged 50 to 60 in good health. Each CDR3 is given with its conserved first and last residue. D genes are given only for firm matches. Expanded clones are given a class, and other clones once, few, many or no size at all.

.	TRBV6-5	TRBJ1-2	.	TGTGCCAGCATCGCCGGGGGTGGGCGCTACACCTTC	CASIAGGGRYTF
.	TRBV6-5	TRBJ2-2	TRBD2	TGTGCCAGCAGATCGGGGGGGAGGGGCGGGGAGCTGTTTTTT	CASRSGGRGGELFF
.	TRBV28	TRBJ2-7	TRBD2	TGTGCCAGCAGTTTAGGCGGTCTCGGGAGGGCCGCGTCCTACGAGCAGTACTTC	CASSLGGLGRAASYEQYF
.	TRBV5-6	TRBJ2-1	TRBD2	TGTGCCAGCAGCAGTAAGGGACTACTAAACAATGAGCAGTTCTTC	CASSSKGLLNNEQFF
.	TRBV2	TRBJ2-3	TRBD2	TGTGCCAGCAGTGAGACTAGCGGGAGGGCCCAAGATACGCAGTATTTT	CASSETSGRAQDTQYF
once	TRBV5-1	TRBJ2-1	.	TGCGCCAGCAGCTTGGTCACCGACAATGAGCAGTTCTTC	CASSLVTDNEQFF
.	TRBV15	TRBJ2-3	TRBD2	TGTGCCACCAGCAGAGCGGGAGGGAATACAGATACGCAGTATTTT	CATSRAGGNTDTQYF
.	TRBV7-8	TRBJ1-2	TRBD1	TGTGCCAGCAGCCCCCGGCAGGGGGACTACTATGGCTACACCTTC	CASSPRQGDYYGYTF
.	TRBV7-9	TRBJ1-1	.	TGTGCCACCCGAGGTCCGTTCTCCAACACTGAAGCTTTCTTT	CATRGPFSNTEAFF
.	TRBV23-1	TRBJ2-7	TRBD1	TGCGCCAGCAGTCAAGGGACAGGGGTCCACGAGCAGTACTTC	CASSQGTGVHEQYF
.	TRBV6-1	TRBJ1-5	TRBD1	TGTGCCAGCAGTGAGGTCAGACAGGGGACGGTTCTCCAGCATTTT	CASSEVRQGTVLQHF
few	TRBV6-5	TRBJ2-3	TRBD2	TGTGCCAGCCATAGCGGGATAAGCACAGATACGCAGTATTTT	CASHSGISTDTQYF
few	TRBV6-1	TRBJ2-2	.	TGTGCCAGCAGAGGCCGCCTGATGGAGGAGCTGTTTTTT	CASRGRLMEELFF
.	TRBV19	TRBJ2-2	.	TGTGCCAGTAGTAGACTGGGGCCGGGGCGGGCGAACACCGGGGAGCTGTTTTTT	CASSRLGPGRANTGELFF
.	TRBV7-6	TRBJ1-1	.	TGTGCCAGCAGCTTGCGTCAGGGATTGGCTGTATCTACTGAAGCTTTCTTT	CASSLRQGLAVSTEAFF
.	TRBV25-1	TRBJ1-2	TRBD1	TGTGCCAGCACCCGAACAGGGGGTGCTGGCTACACCTTC	CASTRTGGAGYTF
.	TRBV5-6	TRBJ2-2	.	TGTGCCAGCAGTCAGGGACCGGGCACCGGGGAGCTGTTTTTT	CASSQGPGTGELFF
.	TRBV6-4	TRBJ2-2	.	TGTGCCAGCAGTGACGGGGAAACCGGGGAGCTGTTTTTT	CASSDGETGELFF
.	TRBV29-1	TRBJ2-2	TRBD2	TGCAGCGTTGAGGTAGCGGGAGGAGGGGAGCTGTTTTTT	CSVEVAGGGELFF
.	TRBV10-3	TRBJ2-1	TRBD2	TGTGCCATCAGTGAGGCGGGAGACGAGAATGAGCAGTTCTTC	CAISEAGDENEQFF
.	TRBV5-1	TRBJ1-1	.	TGCGCCAGCAGCTTTTCGACCGGGCTGAACACTGAAGCTTTCTTT	CASSFSTGLNTEAFF
.	TRBV7-3	TRBJ2-1	TRBD1	TGTGCCAGCAGTCAAACCGGGACAGGGGCCAACAATGAGCAGTTCTTC	CASSQTGTGANNEQFF
.	TRBV5-1	TRBJ2-5	TRBD2	TGCGCCAGCAGCTTGCGGCTAGCGGGCGGCGAGACCCAGTACTTC	CASSLRLAGGETQYF
few	TRBV30	TRBJ1-6	.	TGTGCCTGGAGTGGGATACAGGAGAATTCACCCCTCCACTTT	CAWSGIQENSPLHF
.	TRBV4-2	TRBJ2-3	.	TGTGCCAGCAGCCCCGTAGTGGTCGACTTCACAGATACGCAGTATTTT	CASSPVVVDFTDTQYF
.	TRBV11-3	TRBJ2-7	.	TGTGCCAGCAGCTTAGATGGCTACGAGCAGTACTTC	CASSLDGYEQYF
.	TRBV7-8	TRBJ2-2	.	TGTGCCAGCAGGTCGGGGGGCCCCAACACCGGGGAGCTGTTTTTT	CASRSGGPNTGELFF
.	TRBV19	TRBJ2-7	TRBD1	TGTGCCAGTAGTATCCTCGGGACAGTCTCCTACGAGCAGTACTTC	CASSILGTVSYEQYF
few	TRBV11-2	TRBJ1-5	.	TGTGCCAGCAGCTTAGTTGGGATGCCTAGCAATCAGCCCCAGCATTTT	CASSLVGMPSNQPQHF
.	TRBV2	TRBJ1-1	.	TGTGCCAGCAGTGAAGGGGGGAACACTGAAGCTTTCTTT	CASSEGGNTEAFF
.	TRBV7-8	TRBJ2-7	.	TGTGCCAGCAGCTTAGCGTCAGGCTCCTACGAGCAGTACTTC	CASSLASGSYEQYF
.	TRBV5-1	TRBJ1-1	.	TGCGCCAGCAGCTTGGGGAATTTAGACCGCCACACTGAAGCTTTCTTT	CASSLGNLDRHTEAFF
.	TRBV4-1	TRBJ2-1	.	TGCGCCAGCAGCCAAGGTCTCCTCAGGGGGGCAGGTAATGAGCAGTTCTTC	CASSQGLLRGAGNEQFF
few	TRBV19	TRBJ1-5	TRBD1	TGTGCCAGTAGTGGACAGGGTGTCAATCAGCCCCAGCATTTT	CASSGQGVNQPQHF
.	TRBV4-1	TRBJ1-1	.	TGCGCCAGCAGCCGGAAAGGAGGGGAGGGGAACACTGAAGCTTTCTTT	CASSRKGGEGNTEAFF
few	TRBV18	TRBJ1-2	TRBD1	TGTGCCAGCTCACCACTCCCGGGACAGGGAAAGGATGGCTACACCTTC	CASSPLPGQGKDGYTF
.	TRBV28	TRBJ2-5	.	TGTGCCAGCAGTTCCCCGAGGGGAGAGACCCAGTACTTC	CASSSPRGETQYF
.	TRBV4-2	TRBJ2-3	.	TGTGCCAGCAGCCGTGTCCTAGAGGAGGACGGTACGCAGTATTTT	CASSRVLEEDGTQYF
once	TRBV7-8	TRBJ2-3	.	TGTGCCAGCAGCTTGAGACGGATCAGCACAGATACGCAGTATTTT	CASSLRRISTDTQYF
once	TRBV4-1	TRBJ2-1	TRBD2	TGCGCCAGCAGCCAAGCGGGAGGGCCGGTTAATGAGCAGTTCTTC	CASSQAGGPVNEQFF
.	TRBV5-1	TRBJ2-3	TRBD1	TGCGCCAGCAGCTCAGGGACAGGGGGCGTAGATACGCAGTATTTT	CASSSGTGGVDTQYF
.	TRBV5-5	TRBJ1-1	.	TGTGCCAGCAGCTTAGGGGTTTATGTTTTCTTT	CASSLGVYVFF
.	TRBV27	TRBJ1-2	.	TGTGCCAGCAGTAGTGACAGGTCATATGGCTACACCTTC	CASSSDRSYGYTF
.	TRBV7-9	TRBJ1-2	.	TGTGCCAGCAGCCGTGAGGGCGGTGGCTACACCTTC	CASSREGGGYTF
.	TRBV5-1	TRBJ1-6	TRBD1	TGCGCCAGCAGTCCGGGACAGTTTAATTCACCCCTCCACTTT	CASSPGQFNSPLHF